This TCR beta chain derives from a study of T cell responses to AZD1222 COVID-19 vaccine. TCRdb's table, derived via immunoSEQ multiplex PCR, lists solely in-frame clones and lacks some. The data contain around 130,000 clones, around 91% of them seen just once; the ten biggest clones take up approximately 1.5%. From germline, CDR1 is SGHTA and CDR2 FQGNSA. This CDR3 has 16 amino acids. V was cut by 5 bases and J by 7 bases, with 21 bases left in between. The J gene is TRBJ2-1, the V gene TRBV7-2, with a weak D call TRBD2 (5 bases). Material: peripheral blood, obtained on day 0 of AZD1222 vaccination. This receptor was taken from an adult in good health. As DNA, the CDR3 is TGTGCCAGCAGCCAGTCTTATAGCGCGTCATGGAATGAGCAGTTCTTC. Its protein product is CASSQSYSASWNEQFF. The full variable domain, in which reference TRBV7-2 and TRBJ2-1 provide the parts outside the CDR3, is GAGVSQSPSNKVTEKGKDVELRCDPISGHTALYWYRQSLGQGLEFLIYFQGNSAPDKSGLPSDRFSAERTGGSVSTLTIQRTQQEDSAVYLCASSQSYSASWNEQFFGPGTRLTVL.